This TCR beta chain was identified during a study of identical twins. Points from the study as a whole: Models underestimated out-of-frame TCR alpha sharing in monozygotic twins.

As concerns this clonotype: What it recognizes is unknown.

Through template switching, a universal primer site was introduced, and the cDNA contained unique molecular identifiers. MiXCR, run by TCRdb on the 5' RACE reads, gives a single entry per CDR3 protein. The repertoire has about 530,000 distinct CDR3 sequences, about a fifth of them found once; the top ten carry approximately 0.52%. Separately, the same data were catalogued under a study of yellow fever vaccine responses in identical twins.

Sequencing input: CD4+ T cells sorted from blood. This TCR was sampled from a young woman in good health.

The CDR3 nucleotides are TGTGCCAGCAGCTCCCGACTAGCGGGAGTATTGGATACGCAGTATTTT. Translated: CASSSRLAGVLDTQYF. The V call is TRBV7-9, the J call TRBJ2-3; 12 bases are a match to TRBD2. Unmatched junction bases numbered 8, after V lost 4 bases and J lost 6 bases. CDR3 size: 16 residues. The germline gives CDR1 SEHNR, CDR2 FQNEAQ (reference sequence).